This entry is about one T cell receptor (beta chain). As yet, its antigen is unknown. Data came from immunoSEQ multiplex PCR; TCRdb stores just in-frame clones and leaves some out. Of about 98,000 clones in the sample, roughly 90% were seen once. The sample is drawn from a study of T cell responses to AZD1222 COVID-19 vaccine. Study results and caveats: Repertoire sampling occurred only after the peak T cell response. White British ancestry dominated among donors, who included more females, and clonal diversity was possibly underestimated. Just a handful of AZD1222 recipients tested seropositive at baseline.

Looked up from germline, CDR1 is SGHDT and CDR2 is YYEEEE. Germline trimming cut 0 bases from V and 3 bases from J; bases unmatched to any gene: 14. The CDR3 has 19 amino acids. This TCR was recovered from an adult in good health. The genes are TRBV5-6 and TRBJ2-7; 11 bases fit TRBD2. Sequencing used peripheral blood, obtained on day 0 of AZD1222 vaccination. CDR3 protein: CASSLETGLAEGRHYEQYF. The CDR3 DNA sequence: TGTGCCAGCAGCTTGGAGACGGGACTAGCGGAGGGGAGACACTACGAGCAGTACTTC.